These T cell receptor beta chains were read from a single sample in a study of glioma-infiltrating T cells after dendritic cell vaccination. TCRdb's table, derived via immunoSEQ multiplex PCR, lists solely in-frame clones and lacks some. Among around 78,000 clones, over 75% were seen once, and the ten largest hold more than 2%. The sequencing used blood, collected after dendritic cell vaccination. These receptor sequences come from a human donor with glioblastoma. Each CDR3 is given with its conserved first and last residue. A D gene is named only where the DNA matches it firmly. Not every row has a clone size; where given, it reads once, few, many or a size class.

CASSTGQISGNTIYF | TGTGCCAGCTCAACGGGACAAATCTCTGGAAACACCATATATTTT | 15 | TRBV18 | - | TRBJ1-3 | few
CACDRNTGELFF | TGTGCCTGTGACAGGAACACCGGGGAGCTGTTTTTT | 12 | TRBV30 | - | TRBJ2-2 | -
CASSTQYYEQYF | TGCGCCAGCAGCACTCAATACTACGAGCAGTACTTC | 12 | TRBV5-1 | - | TRBJ2-7 | -
CSVGQGNTIYF | TGCAGCGTTGGGCAAGGAAACACCATATATTTT | 11 | TRBV29-1 | - | TRBJ1-3 | -
CASSPSWPEGYEQYF | TGTGCCAGCAGCCCCTCTTGGCCCGAGGGCTACGAGCAGTACTTC | 15 | TRBV6-5 | - | TRBJ2-7 | -
CASSERGQPQHF | TGTGCCAGCAGTGAAAGGGGACAGCCCCAGCATTTT | 12 | TRBV6-1 | - | TRBJ1-5 | -
CAWSPETGWLLNEKLFF | TGTGCCTGGAGTCCCGAGACAGGCTGGCTCCTTAATGAAAAACTGTTTTTT | 17 | TRBV30 | - | TRBJ1-4 | once
CASSVWPGQGEWNTEAFF | TGTGCCAGCAGCGTATGGCCTGGACAGGGGGAGTGGAACACTGAAGCTTTCTTT | 18 | TRBV9 | TRBD1 | TRBJ1-1 | -
CASSLEGTSVEQFF | TGCGCCAGCAGCTTGGAAGGGACTAGCGTTGAGCAGTTCTTC | 14 | TRBV5-1 | TRBD2 | TRBJ2-1 | -
CASGGGAGRSNEQFF | TGTGCCAGCGGAGGGGGGGCAGGTAGAAGCAATGAGCAGTTCTTC | 15 | TRBV9 | - | TRBJ2-1 | -
CASSEARGVVAFF | TGTGCCAGCAGTGAAGCTCGGGGGGTAGTAGCTTTCTTT | 13 | TRBV6-1 | - | TRBJ1-1 | -
CASRRANRDGEQYF | TGTGCCAGCAGGAGGGCGAACCGGGATGGCGAGCAGTACTTC | 14 | TRBV6-1 | - | TRBJ2-7 | -